This T cell receptor beta chain was sequenced for a study of response to subunit inactivated influenza vaccine. TCRdb re-called the RT-PCR reads with MiXCR, one entry per CDR3 protein. The sample has hundreds of thousands of distinct CDR3 sequences, 10% to 11% seen once. The germline V gene has CDR1 SQVTM and CDR2 ANQGSEA. V was cut by 1 base and J by 5 bases, with 9 bases left in between. This CDR3 comprises 12 residues. Findings of the study overall: New T cells are recruited in small numbers by each seasonal influenza vaccination, according to the authors' suggestion.

This clonotype appeared a few times. Its antigen is currently unknown. The chain is built from TRBV29-1 and TRBJ2-7, with TRBD1 as a possible D gene (5 bases). This clonotype was obtained from a man aged 50 or older who received an inactivated influenza vaccine. Here the sequenced sample was PBMCs from blood, taken 35 to 45 days after vaccination. The CDR3 coding sequence is TGCAGCGTTGAAGTACAGGCAGACGAGCAGTACTTC. Residues: CSVEVQADEQYF.